This T cell receptor beta chain was sequenced for a study of T cells after yellow fever vaccination. Each CDR3 protein gets one entry after TCRdb re-called the 5' RACE reads with MiXCR. Seen here are 200,000 to 300,000 distinct CDR3 sequences, 3.6% observed once, and the top ten hold 15% to 20%. Trimming took 5 bases from V and 7 from J, leaving 15 bases between them. CDR1 is SGHAT, CDR2 FQNNGV, per germline. The CDR3 has 14 amino acids. The sequences come from PBMCs, collected 15 days after the yellow fever booster vaccination. The chain has TRBV11-2 and TRBJ2-4; a possible D gene is TRBD2 (5 bases). This receptor was obtained from a man aged 18 to 30 who received the YFV17D yellow fever vaccine. The CDR3 sequence: CASSPRTLRNIQYF. Here the CDR3 DNA reads TGTGCCAGCAGCCCGAGGACTCTAAGGAACATTCAGTACTTC.